The entry that follows covers one TCR beta chain sequence. The data stem from a study of control samples from healthy donors and cancer patients. V lost 1 base and J 3 bases, leaving 5 bases between the germline ends. This CDR3 has 13 residues. Germline loops: CDR1 SGDLS, CDR2 YYNGEE. Using immunoSEQ multiplex PCR, the repertoire was profiled, and TCRdb retains in-frame clones only, with some absent. The profile shows some 45,000 clones, about 91% of them singletons. The sequence was obtained from a woman between 35 and 50 years old with head and neck cancer. The genes are TRBV9 and TRBJ2-1; D uncertain. The sample was PBMCs. The CDR3 loop is CASSVSDYNEQFF. CDR3 in DNA: TGTGCCAGCAGCGTAAGCGACTACAATGAGCAGTTCTTC.